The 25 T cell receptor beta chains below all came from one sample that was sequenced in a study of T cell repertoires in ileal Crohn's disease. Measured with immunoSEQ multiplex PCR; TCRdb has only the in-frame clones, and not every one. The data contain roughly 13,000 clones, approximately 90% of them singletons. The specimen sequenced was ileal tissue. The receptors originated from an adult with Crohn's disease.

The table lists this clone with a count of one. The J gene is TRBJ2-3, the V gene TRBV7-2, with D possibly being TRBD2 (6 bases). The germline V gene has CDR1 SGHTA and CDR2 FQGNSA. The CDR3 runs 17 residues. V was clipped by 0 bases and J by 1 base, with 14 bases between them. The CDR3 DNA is TGTGCCAGCAGCTTAGCGCGGGGCGGGGTAGGCACAGATACGCAGTATTTT. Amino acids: CASSLARGGVGTDTQYF.

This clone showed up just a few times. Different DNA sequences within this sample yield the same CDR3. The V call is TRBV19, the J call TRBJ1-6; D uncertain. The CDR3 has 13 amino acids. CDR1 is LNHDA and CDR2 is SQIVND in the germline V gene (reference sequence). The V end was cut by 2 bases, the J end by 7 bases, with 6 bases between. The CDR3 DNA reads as TGTGCCAGTAGTATAAACGGGAATTCACCCCTCCACTTT. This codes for CASSINGNSPLHF.

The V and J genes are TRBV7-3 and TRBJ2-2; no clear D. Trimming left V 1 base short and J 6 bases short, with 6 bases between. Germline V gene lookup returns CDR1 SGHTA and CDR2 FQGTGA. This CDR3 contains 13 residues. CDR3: CASSLRASGELFF. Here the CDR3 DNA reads TGTGCCAGCAGCTTAAGGGCGTCCGGGGAGCTGTTTTTT.

CDR3 sequence reads: CASSPLATERRGEQYF. The CDR3 DNA is TGTGCCAGCAGCCCATTAGCCACCGAGCGACGGGGCGAGCAGTACTTC. The chain joins TRBV9 to TRBJ2-7; maybe TRBD2 (5 bases). V was shortened by 4 bases and J by 6 bases, with 23 bases between the two germline ends. Germline CDR1 and CDR2: SGDLS and YYNGEE. This CDR3 region has 16 residues.

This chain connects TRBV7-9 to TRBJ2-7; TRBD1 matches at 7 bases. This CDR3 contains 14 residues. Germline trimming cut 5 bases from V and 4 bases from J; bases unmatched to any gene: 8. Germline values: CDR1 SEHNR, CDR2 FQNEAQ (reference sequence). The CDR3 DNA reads TGTGCCAGCAGCGCCCGGTACAGGGGATACGAGCAGTACTTC. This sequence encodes CASSARYRGYEQYF.

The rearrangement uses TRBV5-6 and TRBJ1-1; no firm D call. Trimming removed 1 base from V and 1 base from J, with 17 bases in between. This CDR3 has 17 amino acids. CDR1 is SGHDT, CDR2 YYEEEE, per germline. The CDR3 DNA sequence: TGTGCCAGCAGCTTGTCCTATCAACCTATCCGGAACACTGAAGCTTTCTTT. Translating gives CASSLSYQPIRNTEAFF.

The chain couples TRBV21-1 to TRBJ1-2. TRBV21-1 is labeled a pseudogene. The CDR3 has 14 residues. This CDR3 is CASSKKGRTYGYTF. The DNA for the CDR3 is TGTGCCAGCAGCAAGAAGGGGAGGACCTATGGCTACACCTTC.

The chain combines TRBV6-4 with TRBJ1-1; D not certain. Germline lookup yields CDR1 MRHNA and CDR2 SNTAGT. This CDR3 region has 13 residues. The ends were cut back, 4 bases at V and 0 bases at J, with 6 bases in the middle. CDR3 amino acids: CASSVQLNTEAFF. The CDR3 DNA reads TGTGCCAGCAGTGTCCAGTTGAACACTGAAGCTTTCTTT.

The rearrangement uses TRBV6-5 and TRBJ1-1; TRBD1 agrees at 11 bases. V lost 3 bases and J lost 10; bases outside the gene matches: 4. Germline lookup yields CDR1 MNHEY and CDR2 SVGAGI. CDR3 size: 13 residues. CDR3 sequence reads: CASSYPGTGGAFF. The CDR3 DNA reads TGTGCCAGCAGTTATCCCGGGACAGGGGGAGCTTTCTTT.

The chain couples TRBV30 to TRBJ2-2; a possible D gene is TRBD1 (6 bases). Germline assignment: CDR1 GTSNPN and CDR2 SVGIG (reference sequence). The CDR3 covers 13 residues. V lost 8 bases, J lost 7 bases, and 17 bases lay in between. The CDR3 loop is CARTQGFIGELFF. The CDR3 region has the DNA TGTGCCCGGACCCAGGGGTTTATCGGGGAGCTGTTTTTT.

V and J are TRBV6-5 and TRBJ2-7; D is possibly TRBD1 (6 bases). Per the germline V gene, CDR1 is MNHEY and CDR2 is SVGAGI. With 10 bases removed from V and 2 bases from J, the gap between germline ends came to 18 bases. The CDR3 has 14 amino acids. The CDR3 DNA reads TGTGCCACCAAAAGGGGGAAGGAAGCCTACGAGCAGTACTTC. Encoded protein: CATKRGKEAYEQYF.

The CDR3 region is CATSREDRGSFF. The CDR3 DNA reads TGTGCCACCAGCAGAGAGGACAGGGGGTCCTTCTTC. The rearrangement uses TRBV15 and TRBJ2-1; 10 bases agree with TRBD1. Trimming removed 0 bases from V and 16 bases from J; junction bases left unmatched: 3. The CDR3 has 12 amino acids. The germline gives CDR1 LNHNV, CDR2 YYDKDF (reference sequence).

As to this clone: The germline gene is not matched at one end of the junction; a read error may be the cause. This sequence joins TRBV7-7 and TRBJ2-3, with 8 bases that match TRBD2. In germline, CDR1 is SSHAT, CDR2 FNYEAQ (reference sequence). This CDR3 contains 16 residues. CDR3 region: CASSLIAGSSTDTQYF. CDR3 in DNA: TGTGCTAGCAGCTTAATAGCGGGGTCTAGCACAGATACGCAGTATTTT.

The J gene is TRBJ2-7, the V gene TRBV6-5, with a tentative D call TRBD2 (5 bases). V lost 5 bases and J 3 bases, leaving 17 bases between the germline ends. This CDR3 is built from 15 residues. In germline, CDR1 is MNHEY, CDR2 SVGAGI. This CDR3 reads CASSRTVGVHYEQYF. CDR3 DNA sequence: TGTGCCAGCAGTAGAACCGTGGGAGTTCACTACGAGCAGTACTTC.

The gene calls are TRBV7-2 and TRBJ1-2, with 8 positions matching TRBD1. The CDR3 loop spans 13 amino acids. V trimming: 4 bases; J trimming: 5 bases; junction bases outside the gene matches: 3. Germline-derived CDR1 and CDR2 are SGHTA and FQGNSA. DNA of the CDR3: TGTGCCAGCAGCTCGGACAGGGATTATGGCTACACCTTC. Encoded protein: CASSSDRDYGYTF.

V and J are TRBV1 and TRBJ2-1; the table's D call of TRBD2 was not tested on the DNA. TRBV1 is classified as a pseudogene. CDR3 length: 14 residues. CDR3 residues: CTSRPLAAPNEQFF. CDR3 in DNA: TGCACCAGCAGACCACTAGCGGCCCCAAATGAGCAGTTCTTC.

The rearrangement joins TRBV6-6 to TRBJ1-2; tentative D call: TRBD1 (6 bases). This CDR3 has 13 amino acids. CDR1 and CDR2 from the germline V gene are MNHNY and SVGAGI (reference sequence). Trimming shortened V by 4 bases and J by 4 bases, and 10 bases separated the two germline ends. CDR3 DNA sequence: TGTGCCAGCAGTTCCCCAGGGGTCTATGGCTACACCTTC. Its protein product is CASSSPGVYGYTF.

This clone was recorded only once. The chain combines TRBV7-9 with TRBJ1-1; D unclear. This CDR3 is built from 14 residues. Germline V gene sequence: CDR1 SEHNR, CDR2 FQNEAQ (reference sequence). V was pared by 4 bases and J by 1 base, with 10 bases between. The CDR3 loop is CASSSGKTNTEAFF. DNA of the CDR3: TGTGCCAGCAGCTCGGGGAAGACGAACACTGAAGCTTTCTTT.

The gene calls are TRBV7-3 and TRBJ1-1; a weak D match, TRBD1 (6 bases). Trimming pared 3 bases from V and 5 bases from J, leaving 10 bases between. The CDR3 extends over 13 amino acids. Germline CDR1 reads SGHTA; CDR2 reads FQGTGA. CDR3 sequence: CASSFLQGTEAFF. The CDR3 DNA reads TGTGCCAGCAGCTTCCTTCAGGGGACTGAAGCTTTCTTT.

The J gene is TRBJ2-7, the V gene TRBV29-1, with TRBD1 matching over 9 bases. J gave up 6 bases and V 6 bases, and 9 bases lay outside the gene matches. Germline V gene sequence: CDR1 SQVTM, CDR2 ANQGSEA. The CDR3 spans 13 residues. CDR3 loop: CSVPGTGNFEQYF. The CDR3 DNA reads TGCAGCGTGCCCGGGACAGGGAACTTCGAGCAGTACTTC.

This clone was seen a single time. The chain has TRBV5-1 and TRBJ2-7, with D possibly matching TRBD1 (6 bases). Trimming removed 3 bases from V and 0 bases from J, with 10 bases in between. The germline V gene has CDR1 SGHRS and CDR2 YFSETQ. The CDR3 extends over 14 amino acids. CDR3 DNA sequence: TGCGCCAGCAGCTGGACAGAGTTCTCCTACGAGCAGTACTTC. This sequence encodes CASSWTEFSYEQYF.

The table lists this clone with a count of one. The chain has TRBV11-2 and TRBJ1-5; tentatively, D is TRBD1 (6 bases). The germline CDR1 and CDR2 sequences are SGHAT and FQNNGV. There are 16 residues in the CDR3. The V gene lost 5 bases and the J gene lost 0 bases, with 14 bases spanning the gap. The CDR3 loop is CASSPATGFSNQPQHF. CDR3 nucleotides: TGTGCCAGCAGCCCAGCGACAGGCTTTAGCAATCAGCCCCAGCATTTT.

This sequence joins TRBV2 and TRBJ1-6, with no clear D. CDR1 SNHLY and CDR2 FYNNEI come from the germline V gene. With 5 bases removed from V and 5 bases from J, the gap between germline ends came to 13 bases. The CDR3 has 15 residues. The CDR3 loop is CASSLRVVDNSPLHF. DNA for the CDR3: TGTGCCAGCAGTTTGAGGGTCGTGGATAATTCACCCCTCCACTTT.

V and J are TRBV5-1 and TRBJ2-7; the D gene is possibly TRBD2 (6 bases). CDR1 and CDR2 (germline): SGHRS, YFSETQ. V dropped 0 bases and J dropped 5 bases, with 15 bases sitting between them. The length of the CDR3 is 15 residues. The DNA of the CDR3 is TGCGCCAGCAGCTTGGTATCGGGGGACGGGCACGAGCAGTACTTC. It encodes CASSLVSGDGHEQYF.

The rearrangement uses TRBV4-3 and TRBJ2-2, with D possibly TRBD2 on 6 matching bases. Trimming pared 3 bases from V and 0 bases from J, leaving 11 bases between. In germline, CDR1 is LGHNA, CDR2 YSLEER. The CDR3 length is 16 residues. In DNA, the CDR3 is TGCGCCAGCAGCCAGAACGGGGGTTCGAACACCGGGGAGCTGTTTTTT. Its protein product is CASSQNGGSNTGELFF.